A single sample is the source of the 6 T cell receptor beta chains below, sequenced in a study of T cell repertoires in cytomegalovirus infection. Their cognate antigens are unknown. TCRdb fed the reads into MiXCR, producing one record per CDR3 protein. Here the sample spans around 750,000 distinct CDR3 sequences, 30% to 35% being singletons. The input for sequencing was cultured CD8+ T cells from PBMCs, taken from culture after CMV antigen stimulation. Receptors were obtained from a human donor in good health (CMV status not recorded). Some clones in this sample may be carry-over from other donors' samples.

This chain joins TRBV27 and TRBJ2-1; the match to TRBD1 covers 7 bases. The CDR3 is made up of 16 amino acids. After removal of 0 bases from V and 0 bases from J, the junction contained 2 bases not matched to a gene. The germline V gene encodes CDR1 MNHEY and CDR2 SMNVEV (reference sequence). CDR3 region: CASSLSGQVSYNEQFF. The DNA of the CDR3 is TGTGCCAGCAGTTTATCTGGACAGGTCTCCTACAATGAGCAGTTCTTC.

The genes are TRBV5-4 and TRBJ1-2; possible D gene TRBD1, 5 bases. CDR3 length: 16 amino acids. V lost 4 bases and J 5 bases, leaving 21 bases between the germline ends. In germline, CDR1 is SGHNT, CDR2 YYREEE (reference sequence). The CDR3 is CASSPPGTHGPYGYTF. The DNA for the CDR3 is TGTGCCAGCAGCCCTCCCGGGACCCATGGGCCATATGGCTACACCTTC.

This clonotype was observed many times. This chain links TRBV12-3 or TRBV12-4 with TRBJ2-7; D not resolved. This CDR3 spans 15 amino acids. Between the trimmed V and J ends, which lost 2 bases and 7 bases, there was a span of 18 bases. The CDR3 loop is CASSLSGASFQEQYF. The CDR3 nucleotides read TGTGCCAGCAGTTTATCCGGAGCGTCCTTTCAGGAGCAGTACTTC.

This clonotype was observed a few times. The V and J genes are TRBV2 and TRBJ1-5, with D perhaps TRBD1 (6 bases). Germline CDR1 reads SNHLY; CDR2 reads FYNNEI. Trimming took 3 bases from V and 6 from J, leaving 15 bases between them. The length of the CDR3 is 15 residues. In DNA form, the CDR3 reads TGTGCCAGCAGTGAGACAGGAGGGCTTAGTCAGCCCCAGCATTTT. Translation: CASSETGGLSQPQHF.

The V gene is TRBV19, the J gene TRBJ1-2, with D possibly TRBD1 on 6 matching bases. Trimming took 3 bases from V and 4 from J, leaving 9 bases between them. The CDR3 extends over 13 amino acids. Germline V gives CDR1 LNHDA, CDR2 SQIVND (reference sequence). The CDR3 DNA reads as TGTGCCAGTAGTATGGCAGGGGTCTATGGCTACACCTTC. Translating gives CASSMAGVYGYTF.

Only one count was recorded for this clonotype. The chain has TRBV4-1 and TRBJ1-1, with D uncertain. CDR1 and CDR2 from the germline V gene are MGHRA and YSYEKL. There are 15 residues in the CDR3. Trimming stripped 1 base from V and 7 bases from J, with 16 bases between. The CDR3 region is CASSQVNSAGDEAFF. CDR3 bases: TGCGCCAGCAGCCAAGTTAACAGTGCCGGGGATGAAGCTTTCTTT.